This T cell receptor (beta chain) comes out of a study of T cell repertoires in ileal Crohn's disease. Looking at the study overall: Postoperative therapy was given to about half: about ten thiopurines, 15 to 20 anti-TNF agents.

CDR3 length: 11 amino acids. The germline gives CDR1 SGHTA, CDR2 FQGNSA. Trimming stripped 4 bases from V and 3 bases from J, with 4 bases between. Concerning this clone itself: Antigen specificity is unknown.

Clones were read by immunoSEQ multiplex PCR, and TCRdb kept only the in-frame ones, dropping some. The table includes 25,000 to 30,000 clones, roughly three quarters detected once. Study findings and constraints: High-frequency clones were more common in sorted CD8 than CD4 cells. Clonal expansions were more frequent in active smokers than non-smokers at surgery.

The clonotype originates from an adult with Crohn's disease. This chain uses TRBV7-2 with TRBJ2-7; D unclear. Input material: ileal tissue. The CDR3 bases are TGTGCCAGCAGCTCGTACTACGAGCAGTACTTC. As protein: CASSSYYEQYF.